This TCR beta chain was documented in a study of T cell responses to AZD1222 COVID-19 vaccine (dated by TCRdb to about 2021). In terms of the full investigation: AZD1222 recipients whose second dose came at about 4 weeks and those whose second dose came at about 12 weeks were combined into one group, since spike-specific TCR depth and breadth did not differ between the two schedules. A total of about 230 trial participants underwent TCR sequencing, of whom approximately 210 received two doses of AZD1222 and some 26 received two doses of the MenACWY control vaccine. Trial participants were enrolled by age into subgroups of 18-55, 56-69 and 70-plus years, and approximately 150, 30 and 60 TCR-sequenced participants, respectively, were included in these subgroups. The research as a whole found: Conclusions about previously exposed vaccinees are limited because only 5 or 6 AZD1222 recipients were SARS-CoV-2 seropositive at baseline. Because no samples from the day 14 peak response were available, repertoires could be characterized only after the peak T cell response. Participants were mostly white British and included more females than males, and it was suggested by the authors that clonal diversity may have been underestimated. A significant rise in spike-specific TCR breadth and depth was observed after two AZD1222 doses relative to day 0 and relative to MenACWY recipients. Vaccine-associated CD4 TCRs spanned the whole spike protein, with dominant responses in regions 160-218 and 743-854. In the small 56-69-year group, the increase in depth fell short of significance, most likely because of low power. Reportedly, close to half of the unique spike-specific TCRs recognized epitopes lying outside the regions that are mutated in the B.1.351 and B.1.1.7 variants.

What this sample's time point label stands for: baseline before first vaccination. The vaccinee samples were drawn from two UK trials, COV001 and COV002, one of which was a single-blind randomized controlled phase 2/3 trial testing AZD1222 (ChAdOx1 nCoV-19) in healthy adults. Trial participant PBMC samples were collected at day 0 and day 28 after the second dose for TCRbeta chain sequencing. The CDR3 regions of human TCRbeta chains were analyzed by immunosequencing. The paper's data handling went like this. TCRs in the repertoires were compared against a reference library of SARS-CoV-2-specific TCRs that had been generated with the MIRA antigen-specificity platform. Breadth was defined as the fraction of unique TCRs that were SARS-CoV-2-associated, and depth was defined as the fraction of total T cells that were SARS-CoV-2-associated. Using the MIRA data, each spike-specific TCR was assigned both to the spike region to which the TCR was reactive and to a CD4 or CD8 class. Log10-transformed breadth and depth values were compared by one-way ANOVA with Sidak's multiple comparisons tests. This immuneACCESS table, as held by TCRdb, lists in-frame sequences with V and J called but not all clones. Of the missing ones, under half trace to an unresolved V gene in checked studies; the others have no known cause. That table furnishes V, J and clone size, whereas the DNA furnished D and trimming. Counted in this sample were about 200,000 clones; about 91% of them appeared once. About 7.2% of the sample goes to the ten largest clones.

On this clone itself: Its antigen remains unidentified. No much larger clone exists at a distance of one base, and base qualities are not known.

Spanning cysteine to phenylalanine, the CDR3 consists of 15 amino acids. The entry retains the CDR3 DNA only, 45 bases that are in frame from base 1. For CDR1 and CDR2, the germline V gene lists MDHEN and SYDVKM. The V end loses 7 bases and the J end loses 5 bases, and a stretch of 21 bases separates them. The sequence derives from an adult in good health. The sequencing used peripheral blood, collected on day 0 of AZD1222 vaccination. This chain is built from TRBV28 and TRBJ2-7; confidence is insufficient to name the D gene. CDR3 sequence: CASNRPNLLFDEQYF. The DNA sequence reads TGTGCCAGCAATCGGCCTAATTTGTTGTTCGACGAGCAGTACTTC.